These 19 T cell receptor beta chains share one sample of origin, sequenced in a study of blood T cells in healthy people across ages. Sample-barcoded 5' priming and a J-beta primer mix drove a second PCR of about 6 to 11 cycles. TCRdb reprocessed the 5' RACE reads with MiXCR, giving one entry per CDR3 protein. This table holds hundreds of thousands of distinct CDR3 sequences, about 30% found once. Source material: blood. These receptors came from an elderly woman in good health.

CDR3 DNA: TGTGCCAGCAGGCCTCCGGCCAAAAACATTCAGTACTTC. Its translation is CASRPPAKNIQYF. The chain carries TRBV7-2 and TRBJ2-4; D gene uncertain. The V and J ends lost 6 bases and 1 base respectively, with 7 bases between them. Looked up from germline, CDR1 is SGHTA and CDR2 is FQGNSA. CDR3 length equals 13 residues.

The table lists this clonotype with many counts. This chain connects TRBV6-5 to TRBJ2-5; 11 bases line up with TRBD1. Trimming took 7 bases from V and 7 from J; bases not matched to a gene: 8. The CDR3 is 14 residues long. Germline V lookup: CDR1 MNHEY, CDR2 SVGAGI. The CDR3 region has the DNA TGTGCCAGCATAGGACAGGGGGCGCGGGGGACCCAGTACTTC. Protein: CASIGQGARGTQYF.

The chain has TRBV25-1 and TRBJ2-1; 7 positions match TRBD2. The length of the CDR3 is 15 residues. The germline V gene encodes CDR1 MGHDK and CDR2 SYGVNS. J lost 7 bases, V lost 6 bases, and 12 bases had no gene match. CDR3 nucleotide sequence: TGTGCCAGCAGGGGAGACTACCCACTAGCGAATGAGCAGTTCTTC. Its protein is CASRGDYPLANEQFF.

The rearrangement uses TRBV2 and TRBJ2-1; D is uncertain. This CDR3 has 14 amino acids. In germline, CDR1 is SNHLY, CDR2 FYNNEI. The V end was cut by 7 bases, the J end by 3 bases, with 13 bases between. CDR3 in DNA: TGTGCCAGCATGGGTGGCTGGAACTACAATGAGCAGTTCTTC. It translates to CASMGGWNYNEQFF. Variable domain in full (rest from reference TRBV2 and TRBJ2-1): EPEVTQTPSHQVTQMGQEVILRCVPISNHLYFYWYRQILGQKVEFLVSFYNNEISEKSEIFDDQFSVERPDGSNFTLKIRSTKLEDSAMYFCASMGGWNYNEQFFGPGTRLTVL.

V is TRBV7-8 and J is TRBJ2-1; D is unclear. The germline CDR1 and CDR2 sequences are SGHVS and FQNEAQ. The V end lost 0 bases, the J end lost 10 bases, and 10 bases lay between the germline ends. This CDR3 has 13 amino acids. The CDR3 coding sequence is TGTGCCAGCAGCTTAGCGCAGGTTTCGGAGCAGTTCTTC. It translates to CASSLAQVSEQFF.

This clonotype was counted at least ten times. The chain carries TRBV7-2 and TRBJ1-2; D is perhaps TRBD1 (5 bases). Germline V gene sequence: CDR1 SGHTA, CDR2 FQGNSA. The CDR3 loop spans 17 amino acids. V lost 1 base and J lost 1, with 16 bases in between. CDR3 region: CASSLEWKRGGNYGYTF. The CDR3 nucleotides are TGTGCCAGCAGCTTAGAATGGAAGAGGGGCGGTAACTATGGCTACACCTTC.

This clonotype was seen repeatedly, ten times or more. The rearrangement links TRBV6-1 to TRBJ2-5; 7 bases match TRBD1. The V gene's germline CDR1 is MNHNS and CDR2 SASEGT. V was pared by 3 bases and J by 6 bases, with 10 bases of the junction left unmatched. This CDR3 region has 15 residues. CDR3: CASSERAGGWQTQYF. CDR3 sequence (DNA): TGTGCCAGCAGTGAGAGAGCAGGGGGTTGGCAGACCCAGTACTTC.

The CDR3 here is CASSSGRGPQGNTEAFF. The CDR3 DNA reads TGCGCCAGCAGCTCCGGAAGGGGACCCCAGGGGAACACTGAAGCTTTCTTT. This sequence joins TRBV5-1 and TRBJ1-1; a possible D gene is TRBD1 (5 bases). V was trimmed by 3 bases and J by 1 base, leaving 19 bases between them. The CDR3 is 17 residues long. Germline CDR1 SGHRS, CDR2 YFSETQ.

This clonotype showed up many times. J is TRBJ2-3 and V is TRBV5-6; a possible D gene is TRBD2 (6 bases). This CDR3 has 17 residues. Between the trimmed V and J ends, which lost 0 bases and 4 bases, there was a span of 18 bases. CDR1 SGHDT and CDR2 YYEEEE come from the germline V gene. This CDR3 reads CASSLELGGEAADTQYF. The CDR3 DNA sequence: TGTGCCAGCAGCTTGGAATTAGGAGGGGAGGCCGCAGATACGCAGTATTTT.

The V call is TRBV30, the J call TRBJ2-1; the D gene could be TRBD1 or TRBD2 (6 bases each). Between the trimmed V and J ends, which lost 3 bases and 4 bases, there was a span of 13 bases. CDR1 is GTSNPN and CDR2 is SVGIG in the germline V gene (reference sequence). The length of the CDR3 is 14 residues. The CDR3 here is CAWSRGRVYNEQFF. Written as DNA, the CDR3 is TGTGCCTGGAGCCGGGGGCGCGTTTACAATGAGCAGTTCTTC.

This clonotype was counted only a few times. J is TRBJ1-6 and V is TRBV10-3; D is unclear. The V gene lost 2 bases and the J gene lost 15 bases, with 17 bases spanning the gap. The CDR3 is made up of 14 amino acids. The germline V gene encodes CDR1 ENHRY and CDR2 SYGVKD. CDR3 bases: TGTGCCATCAGTGAGCCATGGCAGACCCAAGACCTCCACTTT. Translated: CAISEPWQTQDLHF.

This chain connects TRBV20-1 to TRBJ1-2, with D unclear. This CDR3 spans 16 amino acids. The V end lost 0 bases, the J end lost 2 bases, and 16 bases lay between the germline ends. Germline-derived CDR1 and CDR2 are DFQATT and SNEGSKA (reference sequence). The CDR3 sequence: CSAREQVIHGNYGYTF. Written as DNA, the CDR3 is TGCAGTGCTAGAGAACAAGTCATACACGGGAACTATGGCTACACCTTC.

The table lists this clonotype with a few counts. The chain links TRBV7-9 to TRBJ1-4; a possible D gene is TRBD1 (5 bases). Trimming took off 4 bases at V and 6 bases at J, with 21 bases between the two ends. The CDR3 is made up of 17 amino acids. CDR1 and CDR2 (germline): SEHNR, FQNEAQ (reference sequence). CDR3 coding DNA: TGTGCCAGCAGCTCAAGTCGAAGGGGAGGCGGGGATGAAAAACTGTTTTTT. This codes for CASSSSRRGGGDEKLFF.

The table lists this clonotype with a few counts. The rearrangement links TRBV7-2 to TRBJ1-4, with D unresolved. The CDR3 length is 14 residues. Germline CDR1 and CDR2: SGHTA and FQGNSA. The V end lost 2 bases, the J end lost 8 bases, and 12 bases lay between the germline ends. Here the CDR3 DNA reads TGTGCCAGCAGCTTACAGGCCCTACGAGAAAAACTGTTTTTT. Its translation is CASSLQALREKLFF.

This clonotype was observed many times. A much larger clone lies one base from this, so it may be a read error. The chain links TRBV7-2 to TRBJ2-5; either TRBD1 or TRBD2 may supply D (6 bases each). CDR1 is SGHTA, CDR2 FQGNSA, per germline. Trimming left V 3 bases short and J 9 bases short, with 20 bases between. CDR3 length: 15 residues. The CDR3 bases are TGTGCCAGCAGCTTCTGCCGGGGGCTACCGGGGGCCCAGTACTTC. Its translation is CASSFCRGLPGAQYF.

In this sample, this clonotype turned up a few times. The CDR3 DNA reads TGTGCCAGCAGTTACAGGGAAGGGTATGGCTACACCTTC. It codes for CASSYREGYGYTF. The J gene is TRBJ1-2, the V gene TRBV27; TRBD1 might be the D (6 bases). The V and J ends lost 4 bases and 5 bases respectively, with 11 bases between them. This CDR3 spans 13 amino acids. Germline lookup yields CDR1 MNHEY and CDR2 SMNVEV (reference sequence).

Details on this clonotype: A much larger clone differs by one base, so this may be a read error. V usage is TRBV29-1 and J usage is TRBJ2-7; 7 nucleotides match TRBD1. The ends lost 4 bases at V and 3 bases at J; junction bases unmatched: 12. Germline V lookup: CDR1 SQVTM, CDR2 ANQGSEA. This CDR3 is 15 amino acids long. CDR3 in DNA: TGCAGCGTTGGAATAAACAGGGGAAGCGGCTACGAGCAGTACTTC. It yields the protein CSVGINRGSGYEQYF.

About this clonotype itself: A much larger clone lies one base from this, so it may be a read error. The chain has TRBV9 and TRBJ2-7; D is perhaps TRBD1 (5 bases). The germline V gene has CDR1 SGDLS and CDR2 YYNGEE. Trimming pared 0 bases from V and 3 bases from J, leaving 10 bases between. The CDR3 is 14 residues long. CDR3 amino acids: CASSVDDSCYEQYF. In nucleotides, the CDR3 is TGTGCCAGCAGCGTAGACGACAGCTGCTACGAGCAGTACTTC.

This chain uses TRBV6-6 with TRBJ1-2; TRBD1 matches at 8 bases. Looked up from germline, CDR1 is MNHNY and CDR2 is SVGAGI (reference sequence). This CDR3 has 12 residues. V dropped 5 bases and J dropped 8; count of bases not matched to a gene: 4. For the CDR3, the DNA is TGTGCCAGCAGTAACAGGGGGTTCGGCTACACCTTC. Translation: CASSNRGFGYTF.